This TCR beta chain was profiled in a study of PD-1 blockade in classical Hodgkin lymphoma. Whole-study results and caveats: CD4+ but not CD8+ TCR diversity rose significantly by C4D1. Reports described newly diagnosed patients as having lower baseline TCR diversity than healthy donors. Newly diagnosed patients and complete responders had comparable diversity at baseline.

This CDR3 has 16 residues. The V gene end was trimmed by 4 bases and the J gene end by 0 bases; junction bases not matched to a gene: 7. Germline V gives CDR1 SGHNT, CDR2 YYREEE (reference sequence). This sample's time point: cycle 4 day 1 (C4D1), after less than 7 weeks of nivolumab. Brentuximab vedotin exposure varied, and every patient relapsed after autologous stem cell transplantation. Patients showed best responses of complete response, partial response or progressive disease. Assay used: immunoSEQ multiplex PCR; TCRdb lists only in-frame clones, some missing. The table includes roughly 94,000 clones, roughly 91% detected once. A word on this clone: Its antigen remains unidentified.

The material sequenced was peripheral blood mononuclear cells (PBMCs), taken before the fourth cycle of nivolumab. The receptor was isolated from a human donor with classical Hodgkin lymphoma. The chain couples TRBV5-4 to TRBJ1-3; 7 nucleotides line up with TRBD1. CDR3 sequence (DNA): TGTGCCAGCAGCAACGGACAGGCCAACTCTGGAAACACCATATATTTT. Translation gives CASSNGQANSGNTIYF.